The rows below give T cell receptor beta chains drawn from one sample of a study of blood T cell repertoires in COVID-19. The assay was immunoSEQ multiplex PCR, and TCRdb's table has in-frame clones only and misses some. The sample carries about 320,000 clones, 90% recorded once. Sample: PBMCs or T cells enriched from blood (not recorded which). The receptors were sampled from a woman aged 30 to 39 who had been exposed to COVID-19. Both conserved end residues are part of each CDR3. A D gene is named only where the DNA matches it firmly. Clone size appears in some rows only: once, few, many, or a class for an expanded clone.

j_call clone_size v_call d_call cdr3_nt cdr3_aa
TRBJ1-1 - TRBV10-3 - TGTGCCATCAGTGAGTCCGAGGCAGGTACTAGTGAAGCTTTCTTT CAISESEAGTSEAFF
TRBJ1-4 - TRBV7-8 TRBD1 TGTGCCAGCAGCTTGATGACAGGGGGCGGCGAAAAACTGTTTTTT CASSLMTGGGEKLFF
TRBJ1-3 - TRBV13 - TGTGCCAGCAGCTTTGCAGGGTCTTTAGGAAACACCATATATTTT CASSFAGSLGNTIYF
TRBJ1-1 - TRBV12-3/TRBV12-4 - TGTGCCAGCAGTTTTAGCCCCCGGCCTGAAGCTTTCTTT CASSFSPRPEAFF
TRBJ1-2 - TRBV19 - TGTGCCAGTAGTATATACAGGGTTGATGGCTACACCTTC CASSIYRVDGYTF
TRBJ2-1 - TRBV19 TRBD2 TGTGCCAGTAGTATAGCGGGGGGGGACAATGAGCAGTTCTTC CASSIAGGDNEQFF
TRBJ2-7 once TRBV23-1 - TGCGCCAGCAGTCAATTTGTTACGGGGGACTACGAGCAGTACTTC CASSQFVTGDYEQYF
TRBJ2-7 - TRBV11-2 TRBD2 TGTGCCAGCAGCTTGCTAGCGGGGGGGCACTACGAGCAGTACTTC CASSLLAGGHYEQYF
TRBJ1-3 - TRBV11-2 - TGTGCCAGCAGCTCCCCGGGAGGTTTTGGAAACACCATATATTTT CASSSPGGFGNTIYF
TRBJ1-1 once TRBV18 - TGTGCCAGCTCACCACCGTCGCTGGCAGGGTTGACTGAAGCTTTCTTT CASSPPSLAGLTEAFF
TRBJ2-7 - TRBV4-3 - TGCGCCAGCAGCCAAGCCCCTCTGACAGGCTACGAGCAGTACTTC CASSQAPLTGYEQYF
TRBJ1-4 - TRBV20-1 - TGCAGTGCTAGTCTTCCAGGGCACCTGGAGAAACTGTTTTTT CSASLPGHLEKLFF
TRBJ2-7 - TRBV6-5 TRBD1 TGTGCCAGCAGTCTCCGACAGGGATCCTCCGAGCAGTACTTC CASSLRQGSSEQYF
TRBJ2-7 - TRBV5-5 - TGTGCCAGCAGCGAGACAGGCTACGAGCAGTACTTC CASSETGYEQYF
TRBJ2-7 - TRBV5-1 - TGCGCCAGCAGCTTGTCCGCAGGCTCCTACGAGCAGTACTTC CASSLSAGSYEQYF
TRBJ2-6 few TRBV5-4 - TGTGCCAGCAGCGCGCAGGGGAATAACGGGGCCAACGTCCTGACTTTC CASSAQGNNGANVLTF
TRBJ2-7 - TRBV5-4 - TGTGCCAGCAGCTTTAGGGGTTCCTACGAGCAGTACTTC CASSFRGSYEQYF
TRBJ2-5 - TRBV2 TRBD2 TGTGCCAGCAGGGAGCAGGGACTAGTGTCGGGGGAGACCCAGTACTTC CASREQGLVSGETQYF
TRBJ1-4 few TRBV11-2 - TGTGCCAGCAGCTTAGTAAGAGGGGCGGGGGAAAAACTGTTTTTT CASSLVRGAGEKLFF
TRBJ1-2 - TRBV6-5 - TGTGCCAGCAGTTATATCGCTAACTATGGCTACACCTTC CASSYIANYGYTF
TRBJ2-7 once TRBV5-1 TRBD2 TGCGCCAGCAGCATTAGCGGGGGGGCCTACGAGCAGTACTTC CASSISGGAYEQYF
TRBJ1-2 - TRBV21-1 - TGTGCCAGCAGCAAAAGGGAGGGAGTCCTTAACTATGGCTACACCTTC CASSKREGVLNYGYTF
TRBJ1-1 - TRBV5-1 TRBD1 TGCGCCAGCAGGGGGACAGGGATGGACACTGAAGCTTTCTTT CASRGTGMDTEAFF
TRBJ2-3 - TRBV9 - TGTGCCAGCAGCGTAGTCGGGAGCACAGATACGCAGTATTTT CASSVVGSTDTQYF
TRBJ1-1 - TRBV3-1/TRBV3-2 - TGTGCCAGCAGCCAATCGGTTCTCGAGGGTTTTTTCACTGAAGCTTTCTTT CASSQSVLEGFFTEAFF
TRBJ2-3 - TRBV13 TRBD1 TGTGCCAGCAGCGCACCGGGACAGGGGGTAACAGATACGCAGTATTTT CASSAPGQGVTDTQYF
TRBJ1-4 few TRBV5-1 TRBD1 TGCGCCAGCAGCTCGGGACAGGGGGCGAGTCATGAAAAACTGTTTTTT CASSSGQGASHEKLFF
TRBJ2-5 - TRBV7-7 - TGTGCCAGCAGCTTAACGAGGGGGGAGACCCAGTACTTC CASSLTRGETQYF
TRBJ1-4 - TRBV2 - TGTGCCAGCAGTGTTCCGCGGGGTGAAAAACTGTTTTTT CASSVPRGEKLFF
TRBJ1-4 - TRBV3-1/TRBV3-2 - TGTGCCAGCAGCCAAGCCTTGGCGGGGGAAAAACTGTTTTTT CASSQALAGEKLFF
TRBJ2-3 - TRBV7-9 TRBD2 TGTGCCAGCAGCTTGGAGCGGGGGCGCACAGATACGCAGTATTTT CASSLERGRTDTQYF
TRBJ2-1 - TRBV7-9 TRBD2 TGTGCCAGCAGCTTGACTAGCGGGGGGCAAGAGCAGTTCTTC CASSLTSGGQEQFF
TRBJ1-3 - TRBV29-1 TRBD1 TGCAGCGTTGAAACACAGGGGGCGTCGGCTGGAAACACCATATATTTT CSVETQGASAGNTIYF
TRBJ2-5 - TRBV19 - TGTGCCAGTAGTATCTCTAGCCAAGAGACCCAGTACTTC CASSISSQETQYF
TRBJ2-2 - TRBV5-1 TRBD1 TGCGCCAGCAGCAAGGGGACAGGGAGGACCGGGGAGCTGTTTTTT CASSKGTGRTGELFF
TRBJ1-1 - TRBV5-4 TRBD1 TGTGCCAGCAGCTTGGCGACAGGGGGCGCTGAAGCTTTCTTT CASSLATGGAEAFF
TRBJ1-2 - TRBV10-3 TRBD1 TGTGCCATCAGTCGGGGGACAGGTCTGAACTATGGCTACACCTTC CAISRGTGLNYGYTF
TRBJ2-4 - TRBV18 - TGTGCCAGCTCACTGACATGGATGAAAAACATTCAGTACTTC CASSLTWMKNIQYF
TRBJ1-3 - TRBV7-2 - TGTGCCAGCAGCTTAGCTGGCGGCTCTGGAAACACCATATATTTT CASSLAGGSGNTIYF
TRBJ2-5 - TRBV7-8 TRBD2 TGTGCCAGCAGCTTAATTTACGGACTAGCGGGGGGTGAGACCCAGTACTTC CASSLIYGLAGGETQYF
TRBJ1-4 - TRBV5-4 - TGTGCCAGCAGTCCGGACACCGGAAGCTCTAATGAAAAACTGTTTTTT CASSPDTGSSNEKLFF
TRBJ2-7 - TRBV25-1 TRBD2 TGTGCCAGCAACGGCGGGGGTGGGGGATCCTACGAGCAGTACTTC CASNGGGGGSYEQYF
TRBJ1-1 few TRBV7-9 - TGTGCCAGCAGCTTAAGCGCAGCGAACACTGAAGCTTTCTTT CASSLSAANTEAFF
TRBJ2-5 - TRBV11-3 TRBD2 TGTGCCAGCAGCTTAGGCGCGGCTAGCGGGCAGCAAGAGACCCAGTACTTC CASSLGAASGQQETQYF
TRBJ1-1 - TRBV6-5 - TGTGCCAGCAGTTTCGTACAGGGTAGCACTGAAGCTTTCTTT CASSFVQGSTEAFF
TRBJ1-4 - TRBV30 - TGTGCCTGGAGTTTGGGGGCTCAGGGGTTTAATGAAAAACTGTTTTTT CAWSLGAQGFNEKLFF